Detailed here is one TCR beta chain. Germline loops: CDR1 LNHNV, CDR2 YYDKDF (reference sequence). The germline V and J ends were trimmed by 1 base and 0 bases, with 9 bases remaining between them. This CDR3 comprises 15 residues. This entry comes from a study of blood T cell repertoires in COVID-19. Looking at the study overall: The United States, Italy and Spain provided the acute and convalescent COVID-19 samples.

Authors' data handling: Amplifying reference gene primers gave estimates of nucleated cell counts. Repertoires were generated with immunoSEQ multiplex PCR, while TCRdb's copy carries only in-frame clones and drops some. V and J calls and clone size are given by that table; D and trimming were obtained from the DNA. This table has just under 9,000 clones, 86% appearing once. This clonotype was sampled from a human donor with active COVID-19. The donor label of this sample is uncertain. The sequencing sample was made of peripheral blood. V is TRBV15 and J is TRBJ2-5, with a weak D call TRBD2 (6 bases). For the CDR3, the DNA is TGTGCCACCAGCAGAGCGCAGCGGGACCAAGAGACCCAGTACTTC. Protein: CATSRAQRDQETQYF.